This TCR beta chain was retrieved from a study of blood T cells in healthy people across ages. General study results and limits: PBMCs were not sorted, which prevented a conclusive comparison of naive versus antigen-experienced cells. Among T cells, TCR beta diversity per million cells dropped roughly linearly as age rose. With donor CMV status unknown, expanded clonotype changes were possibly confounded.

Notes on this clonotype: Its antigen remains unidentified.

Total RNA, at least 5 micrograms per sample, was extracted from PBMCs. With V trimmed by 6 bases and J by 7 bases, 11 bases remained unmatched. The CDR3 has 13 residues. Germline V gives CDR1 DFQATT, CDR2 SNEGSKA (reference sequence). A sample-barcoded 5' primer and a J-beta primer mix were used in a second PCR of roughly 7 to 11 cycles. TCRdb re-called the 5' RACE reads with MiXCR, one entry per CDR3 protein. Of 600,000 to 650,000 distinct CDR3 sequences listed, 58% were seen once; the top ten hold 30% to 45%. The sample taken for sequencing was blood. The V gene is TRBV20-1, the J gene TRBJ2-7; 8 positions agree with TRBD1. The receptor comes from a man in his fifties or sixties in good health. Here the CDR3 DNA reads TGCAGTGCCCGGACAGGGAGAGGGTTGGAGCAGTACTTC. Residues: CSARTGRGLEQYF.